This T cell receptor beta chain was captured in a study of blood T cells in healthy people across ages (dated by TCRdb to the mid-2010s). At the level of the whole study: In model experiments, template switching captured roughly one uniquely barcoded TCR beta cDNA molecule for every two T cells. Using deep sequencing normalized with unique cDNA molecular identifiers, the study measured how TCR beta repertoire diversity changes with age. For two donors (one aged 18 to 30 and one aged 80 or older), the study analyzed two additional independent replicas of 1 million unique cDNA reads from the same blood draw. Donors were grouped into four age groups: young (average roughly 16 years), middle-aged (around 39), aged (roughly 62) and long-lived (approximately 75). To avoid experimental bias, donors of different ages were distributed randomly across sequencing lanes.

Results and caveats for the whole study, not just this receptor: Bulk unsorted PBMC profiling prevented conclusive comparison of naive and antigen-experienced compartments. Observed TCR beta diversity per million T cells fell roughly linearly with age, and a significant reduction was already apparent by age approximately 40. Compared with the aged group, the long-lived group had more naive CD4+ T cells, fewer expanded clones and increased TCR diversity, suggesting age selection. Estimates of total diversity based on one million sequenced T cells were considered lower bounds and underestimates. Because the CMV infection status of the donors was unknown, age-related changes in expanded clonotypes may potentially have been confounded. Observed TCR beta diversity correlated strongly with the percentage of naive T cells measured by flow cytometry.

Preparation of the library involved 5' RACE. Sequencing relied on an Illumina HiSeq 2500. A second about 6 to 11 cycle PCR used a sample-barcoded 5' primer and a J-beta primer mix. A template-switch 5' adaptor carrying 12 random nucleotides introduced a unique molecular identifier onto each TCR beta cDNA molecule. Each sample yielded at least 2.5 million CDR3-containing paired-end reads. First-strand cDNA was synthesized from all RNA with the Mint cDNA synthesis kit, primed by a TRBC-specific oligonucleotide. After uracil-DNA glycosylase treatment, a first 18-cycle PCR used universal primers M1SS and BC2_uni_R on all cDNA. The original pipeline was this. Normalization of each sample was performed by random selection of 1 million high-quality reads, each carrying a distinct molecular identifier. Instead of being binned into consensus sequences, reads with shared molecular identifiers were discarded. CDR3 identification, clonotype clustering and error correction used MiTCR with a Q25 quality threshold and the strictest error-elimination algorithm. A nonparametric unseen species model with Euler transformation was used to estimate lower-bound total TCR beta diversity. TCRdb applied fastp at Q25 and MiXCR to the public reads, then kept only in-frame beta chains. Every CDR3 protein is listed once, alongside the most common genes and DNA of its rows. TCRdb's processing, not the authors' own work, is the source of the V and J calls. Present in this sample are over 600,000 distinct CDR3 sequences, around 50% of which were seen just once. Roughly 24% of the sample rests with the top ten.

CDR1 is given as SQVTM and CDR2 as ANQGSEA, both from the germline V gene. The CDR3 spans 14 residues, from the cysteine through the phenylalanine. Only the CDR3 DNA stays, 42 bases, in frame from base 1. This clonotype was seen just once. The target of this receptor is not known. Being one base from a much bigger clone, this may be a read error. Donors were a few dozen systemically healthy Caucasian individuals from Russia aged about 6 to 100 years. Each donor gave 8 to 10 milliliters of peripheral blood, drawn into EDTA-treated Vacutainer tubes. Ficoll-Paque density-gradient centrifugation was used to isolate PBMCs, with at least 7 million per sample. Trizol reagent was used to extract total RNA from PBMCs, with at least 5.5 micrograms per sample. The percentages of naive CD45RAhigh/CD27high T cells were determined by flow cytometry on a PBMC aliquot from every donor.

The sequencing input was blood. The sequence joins TRBV29-1 to TRBJ2-3; the D gene cannot be named for sure. This TCR came from a man aged 40-49 years in good health. CDR3 sequence: CNALLQASTDTQYF. The DNA sequence reads TGCAACGCCCTCCTGCAGGCCTCCACAGATACGCAGTATTTT.